These 16 T cell receptor beta chains originate from one sample sequenced in a study of shared clonotypes between healthy human individuals. Method: immunoSEQ multiplex PCR; TCRdb's copy keeps in-frame clones and lacks some. Of about 1.5 million clones in the sample, around 98% were seen once. Input material: naive CD4+ T cells sorted from blood. Subset defined: CD45RA+ positively selected. The source of these receptors is a man aged 25 to 45 in good health.

The chain employs TRBV28 and TRBJ2-7, with D perhaps TRBD1 (6 bases). Between the trimmed V and J ends, which lost 5 bases and 2 bases, there was a span of 16 bases. The CDR3 runs 15 residues. Germline values: CDR1 MDHEN, CDR2 SYDVKM. CDR3 DNA: TGTGCCAGCAGTACAGCAGACAGGATGGCCTACGAGCAGTACTTC. It encodes CASSTADRMAYEQYF.

Details on this clone: The junction differs from germline at one of its ends, possibly a read error. The chain is built from TRBV6-1 and TRBJ2-3; 8 positions match TRBD1. The CDR3 consists of 16 residues. Germline loops: CDR1 MNHNS, CDR2 SASEGT. The CDR3 region has the DNA TGTGCCAGCAGCGAAGACAGGGGAAGTGAAACAGATACGCAGTATTTT. Its protein is CASSEDRGSETDTQYF.

This clone has a single count. This chain uses TRBV7-2 with TRBJ1-2; 8 positions agree with TRBD1. The V segment lost 1 base and the J segment 11 bases; nucleotides outside the gene matches: 6. Germline loops: CDR1 SGHTA, CDR2 FQGNSA. The CDR3 totals 13 residues. CDR3 nucleotide sequence: TGTGCCAGCAGCTTAGTCGGGACAGGAATATACACCTTC. This encodes CASSLVGTGIYTF. The full variable domain, with the rest looked up from reference TRBV7-2 and TRBJ1-2, is GAGVSQSPSNKVTEKGKDVELRCDPISGHTALYWYRQSLGQGLEFLIYFQGNSAPDKSGLPSDRFSAERTGGSVSTLTIQRTQQEDSAVYLCASSLVGTGIYTFGSGTRLTVV.

This clone was recorded only once. One end of the junction fails to match germline, which may point to a read error. The V call is TRBV10-2, the J call TRBJ2-7; 10 bases are shared with TRBD2. The CDR3 spans 15 residues. Germline-derived CDR1 and CDR2 are WSHSY and SAAADI. The CDR3, as DNA: TGCGCCAGCTGTGATAAAGCGGGAGGGTTTGGAGAGCAGTACTTC. It translates to CASCDKAGGFGEQYF.

The chain employs TRBV10-3 and TRBJ2-7; 11 nucleotides align to TRBD1. CDR3 size: 14 residues. Germline CDR1 reads ENHRY; CDR2 reads SYGVKD. Trimming took 9 bases from V and 7 from J; bases not matched to a gene: 11. The CDR3 loop reads CAIGRTGGDREQYF. The CDR3 nucleotides are TGTGCCATTGGCCGGACAGGGGGCGATCGGGAGCAGTACTTC.

The chain joins TRBV6-6 to TRBJ2-5; 10 bases align to TRBD2. The germline V gene encodes CDR1 MNHNY and CDR2 SVGAGI (reference sequence). V lost 2 bases and J lost 7; bases outside the gene matches: 4. This CDR3 has 14 amino acids. CDR3 loop: CASSYRLAGRTQYF. The CDR3 DNA is TGTGCCAGCAGTTACCGACTAGCGGGTCGGACCCAGTACTTC.

This clone was seen once. This chain connects TRBV7-9 to TRBJ2-7; the match to TRBD1 covers 9 bases. V trimming: 5 bases; J trimming: 7 bases; junction bases outside the gene matches: 9. This CDR3 is built from 14 residues. Per germline, CDR1 SEHNR and CDR2 FQNEAQ (reference sequence). The CDR3: CASSPRQGEWEQYF. The CDR3 region has the DNA TGTGCCAGCAGCCCGCGACAGGGGGAATGGGAGCAGTACTTC.

Points on this clone: This sample includes further DNA sequences coding for the same CDR3. The chain uses TRBV19 and TRBJ2-2, with D unresolved. The CDR3 has 13 residues. The V gene lost 3 bases and the J gene lost 4 bases, with 6 bases spanning the gap. Germline values: CDR1 LNHDA, CDR2 SQIVND (reference sequence). This CDR3 reads CASSIIRTGELFF. For the CDR3, the DNA is TGTGCCAGTAGTATTATCCGCACCGGGGAGCTGTTTTTT.

In this sample, this clone turned up once. The genes are TRBV6-1 and TRBJ2-5; the match to TRBD2 covers 10 bases. The CDR3 extends over 11 amino acids. CDR1 and CDR2 from the germline V gene are MNHNS and SASEGT. V lost 7 bases, J lost 14 bases, and 7 bases stayed unmatched. CDR3 DNA sequence: TGTGCCAGCACCGTGTCTAGCGGGAGTTACTTC. The encoded protein is CASTVSSGSYF.

This chain connects TRBV7-2 to TRBJ2-5, with D perhaps given as TRBD1 or TRBD2 (5 bases each). CDR3 length: 14 amino acids. Germline V gives CDR1 SGHTA, CDR2 FQGNSA. V was pared by 5 bases and J by 9 bases, with 19 bases between. CDR3 bases: TGTGCCAGCAGCGCCCGGGACGGACCACTGGCCCAGTACTTC. Translated, it gives CASSARDGPLAQYF. The full variable domain, completed using reference TRBV7-2 and TRBJ2-5, is GAGVSQSPSNKVTEKGKDVELRCDPISGHTALYWYRQSLGQGLEFLIYFQGNSAPDKSGLPSDRFSAERTGGSVSTLTIQRTQQEDSAVYLCASSARDGPLAQYFGPGTRLLVL.

This rearrangement joins TRBV19 to TRBJ2-3, with D perhaps TRBD2 (5 bases). V lost 6 bases and J lost 3, with 13 bases in between. CDR3 length equals 14 residues. Per the germline V gene, CDR1 is LNHDA and CDR2 is SQIVND (reference sequence). The CDR3 DNA reads as TGTGCCAGTAGGAGGGAGAAAAGGACAGATACGCAGTATTTT. The encoded protein is CASRREKRTDTQYF. Variable domain in full (rest from reference TRBV19 and TRBJ2-3): DGGITQSPKYLFRKEGQNVTLSCEQNLNHDAMYWYRQDPGQGLRLIYYSQIVNDFQKGDIAEGYSVSREKKESFPLTVTSAQKNPTAFYLCASRREKRTDTQYFGPGTRLTVL.

This clone was counted once. The chain combines TRBV5-1 with TRBJ1-4; possible D gene TRBD1, 6 bases. The CDR3 length is 14 residues. The V end was cut by 4 bases, the J end by 5 bases, with 12 bases between. Per the germline V gene, CDR1 is SGHRS and CDR2 is YFSETQ. The CDR3 DNA follows: TGCGCCAGCAGCACGGACAGCAGGAATGAAAAACTGTTTTTT. It is translated as CASSTDSRNEKLFF.

DNA for the CDR3: TGTGCCAGCAGCCATTTTGAGGGAGGGGTCTACGAGCAGTACTTC. Translated: CASSHFEGGVYEQYF. The chain combines TRBV7-2 with TRBJ2-7; 7 positions match TRBD2. Germline V gene data show CDR1 as SGHTA and CDR2 as FQGNSA. The CDR3 spans 15 residues. V shed 5 bases and J 3 bases; nucleotides not matched to a gene: 10.

The chain joins TRBV19 to TRBJ2-3; D remains unclear. V was shortened by 8 bases and J by 6 bases, with 9 bases between the two germline ends. The length of the CDR3 is 11 residues. Germline V gene data show CDR1 as LNHDA and CDR2 as SQIVND (reference sequence). The CDR3 loop is CASAQRDTQYF. CDR3 DNA: TGTGCCAGTGCTCAACGGGATACGCAGTATTTT.

The chain couples TRBV2 to TRBJ2-7; 9 bases agree with TRBD2. J gave up 6 bases and V 8 bases, and 14 bases lay outside the gene matches. Germline assignment: CDR1 SNHLY and CDR2 FYNNEI. The CDR3 runs 15 residues. CDR3 amino acids: CASESELAGRREQYF. The CDR3 DNA follows: TGTGCCAGCGAATCTGAGCTAGCGGGACGTCGCGAGCAGTACTTC. Full variable domain (remainder filled in from reference TRBV2 and TRBJ2-7): EPEVTQTPSHQVTQMGQEVILRCVPISNHLYFYWYRQILGQKVEFLVSFYNNEISEKSEIFDDQFSVERPDGSNFTLKIRSTKLEDSAMYFCASESELAGRREQYFGPGTRLTVT.

A single count supports this clone. The chain links TRBV7-2 to TRBJ2-4; 8 nucleotides line up with TRBD2. V was clipped by 3 bases and J by 3 bases; unmatched bases: 4. CDR1 and CDR2 (germline): SGHTA, FQGNSA. This CDR3 has 15 amino acids. The CDR3 loop is CASSFGTSGKNIQYF. Written as DNA, the CDR3 is TGTGCCAGCAGCTTTGGAACTAGCGGCAAAAACATTCAGTACTTC.